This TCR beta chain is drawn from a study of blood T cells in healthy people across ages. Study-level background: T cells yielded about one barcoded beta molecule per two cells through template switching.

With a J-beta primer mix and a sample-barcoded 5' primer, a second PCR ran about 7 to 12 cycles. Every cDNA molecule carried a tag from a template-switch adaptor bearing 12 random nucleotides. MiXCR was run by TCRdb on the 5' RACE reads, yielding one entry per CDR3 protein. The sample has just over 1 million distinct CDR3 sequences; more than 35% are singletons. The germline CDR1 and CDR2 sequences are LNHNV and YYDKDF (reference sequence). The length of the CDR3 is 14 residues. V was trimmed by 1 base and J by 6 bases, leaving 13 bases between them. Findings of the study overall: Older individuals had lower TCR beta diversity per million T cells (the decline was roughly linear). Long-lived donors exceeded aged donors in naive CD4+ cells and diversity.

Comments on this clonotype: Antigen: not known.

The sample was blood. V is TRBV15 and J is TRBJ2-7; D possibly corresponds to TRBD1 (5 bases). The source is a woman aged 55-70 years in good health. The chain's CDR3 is CATSRGSGFSEQYF. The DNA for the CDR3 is TGTGCCACCAGCAGAGGGTCAGGGTTCTCCGAGCAGTACTTC.